This T cell receptor (beta chain) was captured by sequencing in a study of CXCR3-negative and CXCR3-positive naive CD8 T cells. The CDR3 totals 13 residues. Per germline, CDR1 LNHDA and CDR2 SQIVND (reference sequence). UMI labels and 5' RACE were used to prepare the TRB cDNA libraries. TCRdb re-called the 5' RACE reads, yielding one record per CDR3 amino acid sequence without DNA. Here the sample table reports roughly 24,000 distinct CDR3 sequences. The chain uses TRBV19 and TRBJ1-1. The sequenced sample was naive CXCR3- CD8+ T cells from blood. Subset denoted: CD45RO-CCR7+CD27+CD95- naive CD8+ T cells lacking CXCR3 (TNR3-). The clonotype comes from a human donor in good health. Some clones in this sample may be carry-over from other donors' samples. CDR3 region: CASSIGRNTEAFF. The full variable domain, completed using reference TRBV19 and TRBJ1-1, is DGGITQSPKYLFRKEGQNVTLSCEQNLNHDAMYWYRQDPGQGLRLIYYSQIVNDFQKGDIAEGYSVSREKKESFPLTVTSAQKNPTAFYLCASSIGRNTEAFFGQGTRLTVV.